Below are 27 T cell receptor beta chains sequenced from a single sample in a study of regulatory T cells in long-lasting Graves disease. The time point here: persistent/refractory GD, antithyroid drugs over 5 years with positive TRAb. PBMC RNA served as the TCR library source. Arm-PCR with iRepertoire HTBI primers amplified the CDR3 regions for these TCR beta libraries. MiXCR was run by TCRdb on the multiplex PCR reads, yielding one entry per CDR3 protein. The sample carries 400,000 or so distinct CDR3 sequences, 20% to 25% recorded once. The material sequenced was peripheral blood mononuclear cells (PBMCs), taken when the disease was refractory, from a patient treated with antithyroid drugs. All receptors come from a female donor with Graves disease.

The gene calls are TRBV29-1 and TRBJ2-7; D may be TRBD1 (6 bases). CDR1 and CDR2 from the germline V gene are SQVTM and ANQGSEA. V was pared by 1 base and J by 0 bases, with 16 bases between. The length of the CDR3 is 16 residues. The CDR3 DNA reads TGCAGCGTTGAAGGCGTATCAGGGGCGAGCTCCTACGAGCAGTACTTC. This encodes CSVEGVSGASSYEQYF.

The sample holds a few counts of this clonotype. The rearrangement links TRBV3-1 to TRBJ2-7, with 10 positions matching TRBD2. The germline CDR1 and CDR2 sequences are LGHDT and YNNKEL (reference sequence). CDR3 length equals 16 residues. Trimming cost V 0 bases and J 2 bases; bases outside gene matches: 4. The CDR3 here is CASSQDVLAGTYEQYF. In DNA, the CDR3 is TGTGCCAGCAGCCAAGACGTACTAGCGGGAACCTACGAGCAGTACTTC.

The rearrangement uses TRBV28 and TRBJ2-5, with TRBD2 matching 9 bases. The CDR3 spans 16 residues. Germline V gene data show CDR1 as MDHEN and CDR2 as SYDVKM. V lost 5 bases, J lost 4 bases, and 11 bases stayed unmatched. CDR3 region: CASSGASGTRGETQYF. DNA of the CDR3: TGTGCCAGCAGTGGGGCTAGCGGGACCCGTGGAGAGACCCAGTACTTC.

This clonotype was observed a handful of times. Being one base from a much bigger clone, this may be a read error. The chain couples TRBV27 to TRBJ2-7; either TRBD1 or TRBD2 may supply D (6 bases each). CDR3 length: 14 residues. CDR1 and CDR2 from the germline V gene are MNHEY and SMNVEV (reference sequence). The CDR3: CASRGAERVYEQHF. In DNA, the CDR3 is TGTGCCAGTAGGGGGGCGGAGAGGGTCTACGAGCAGCACTTC.

V usage is TRBV20-1 and J usage is TRBJ2-3; TRBD2 aligns across 10 bases. V gave up 6 bases and J gave up 0 bases; unmatched junction bases: 3. This CDR3 region has 14 residues. Germline V CDR1 and CDR2: DFQATT, SNEGSKA (reference sequence). The CDR3 loop is CSALAGASTDTQYF. The CDR3 nucleotides are TGCAGTGCCCTAGCGGGAGCGAGCACAGATACGCAGTATTTT.

This clonotype was seen a few times. The rearrangement joins TRBV7-8 to TRBJ2-7; D perhaps matches TRBD2 (6 bases). Trimming shortened V by 0 bases and J by 3 bases, and 12 bases separated the two germline ends. Looked up from germline, CDR1 is SGHVS and CDR2 is FQNEAQ. The CDR3 length is 15 residues. As DNA, the CDR3 is TGTGCCAGCAGCTTAGCTGGGGCGGGGAGCTACGAGCAGTACTTC. Translation: CASSLAGAGSYEQYF.

This clonotype was observed many times. The genes are TRBV20-1 and TRBJ2-7; D gene ambiguous. The germline V and J ends were trimmed by 2 bases and 7 bases, with 9 bases remaining between them. The length of the CDR3 is 11 residues. Germline-derived CDR1 and CDR2 are DFQATT and SNEGSKA (reference sequence). CDR3 amino acids: CSARRGLEQYF. The CDR3 DNA follows: TGCAGTGCTAGACGAGGTTTGGAGCAGTACTTC.

This clonotype was seen at least ten times. V usage is TRBV12-3 or TRBV12-4 and J usage is TRBJ2-2; D is unresolved. V lost 5 bases and J 4 bases, leaving 14 bases between the germline ends. The CDR3 has 15 amino acids. The CDR3 DNA reads as TGTGCCAGCAGTCCCCTGAGCAGCAGCACCGGGGAGCTGTTTTTT. Translating gives CASSPLSSSTGELFF.

This clonotype was counted ten times or more. The chain has TRBV12-3 or TRBV12-4 and TRBJ2-7; tentatively, D is TRBD1 or TRBD2 (5 bases each). Trimming pared 6 bases from V and 1 base from J, leaving 13 bases between. CDR3 length equals 14 residues. The chain's CDR3 is CASRFLGGSYEQYF. The CDR3 DNA reads TGTGCCAGCAGATTCCTTGGGGGTTCCTACGAGCAGTACTTC.

This clonotype occurred a few times. The chain joins TRBV5-6 to TRBJ2-6; D is unclear. The CDR3 is 17 residues long. The germline gives CDR1 SGHDT, CDR2 YYEEEE. V was clipped by 4 bases and J by 0 bases, with 14 bases between them. The CDR3 coding sequence is TGTGCCAGCAGCGACAACAGACTCTCCTCTGGGGCCAACGTCCTGACTTTC. Translating it yields CASSDNRLSSGANVLTF.

This chain uses TRBV29-1 with TRBJ2-5, with D tentatively TRBD2 (6 bases). The CDR3 totals 11 residues. V was shortened by 4 bases and J by 7 bases, with 10 bases between the two germline ends. Per germline, CDR1 SQVTM and CDR2 ANQGSEA. CDR3 protein: CSVGGVGTQYF. The CDR3 coding sequence is TGCAGCGTTGGGGGGGTAGGGACCCAGTACTTC.

V and J are TRBV6-1 and TRBJ2-2, with TRBD1 identical over 7 bases. With V trimmed by 5 bases and J by 0 bases, 6 bases remained unmatched. The CDR3 runs 16 residues. Germline CDR1 is MNHNS and CDR2 is SASEGT. The CDR3 protein is CASSHGTVANTGELFF. CDR3 DNA sequence: TGTGCCAGCAGTCATGGGACAGTCGCGAACACCGGGGAGCTGTTTTTT.

This clonotype was found a few times. This chain uses TRBV6-2 or TRBV6-3 with TRBJ2-5, with D unclear. CDR3 length: 13 residues. Per germline, CDR1 MNHEY and CDR2 SVGEGT. Trimming removed 1 base at V and 1 base at J, with 4 bases between. CDR3 loop: CASSYLGQETQYF. The CDR3 DNA is TGTGCCAGCAGTTACTTAGGCCAAGAGACCCAGTACTTC.

V usage is TRBV6-1 and J usage is TRBJ1-3; no clear D gene. The CDR3 has 12 amino acids. The germline V gene has CDR1 MNHNS and CDR2 SASEGT. V was pared by 3 bases and J by 7 bases, with 7 bases between. CDR3 coding DNA: TGTGCCAGCAGTGACATCTGGAACACCATATATTTT. Translated: CASSDIWNTIYF.

V usage is TRBV6-2 or TRBV6-3 and J usage is TRBJ2-1, with D perhaps TRBD2 (6 bases). V was clipped by 6 bases and J by 8 bases, with 20 bases between them. Per the germline V gene, CDR1 is MNHEY and CDR2 is SVGEGT. CDR3 length: 15 amino acids. The CDR3 DNA is TGTGCCAGCAGGCCGACTAGTAGCCTCAGCGATGAGCAGTTCTTC. It is translated as CASRPTSSLSDEQFF.

J is TRBJ2-3 and V is TRBV24-1; the D call may be TRBD1 or TRBD2 (5 bases each). The CDR3 loop spans 19 amino acids. Trimming left V 1 base short and J 6 bases short, with 25 bases between. From germline, CDR1 is KGHDR and CDR2 SFDVKD. The CDR3 region has the DNA TGTGCCACCAGTGATTTAACTTACCGGGACGGGATGTTCTTCGATACGCAGTATTTT. Translated: CATSDLTYRDGMFFDTQYF.

This clonotype has only a few counts. This sequence joins TRBV6-1 and TRBJ2-7; 9 bases agree with TRBD2. In germline, CDR1 is MNHNS, CDR2 SASEGT. Unmatched junction bases numbered 10, after V lost 5 bases and J lost 8 bases. The CDR3 loop spans 14 amino acids. The CDR3 DNA follows: TGTGCCAGCAGTCAAACCGGGACTAGCTTCAAGCAGTACTTC. Translation: CASSQTGTSFKQYF.

This clonotype was found many times. V gene TRBV28 combines with J gene TRBJ1-4; 7 bases agree with TRBD1. The CDR3 has 14 amino acids. Unmatched junction bases numbered 7, after V lost 5 bases and J lost 7 bases. Germline-derived CDR1 and CDR2 are MDHEN and SYDVKM. The CDR3 region has the DNA TGTGCCAGCAGTCGACAGGGAGTGCCTGAAAAACTGTTTTTT. Translated, it gives CASSRQGVPEKLFF.

This clonotype was detected ten times or more. The chain combines TRBV2 with TRBJ1-1, with D possibly matching TRBD1 (6 bases). Trimming shortened V by 7 bases and J by 2 bases, and 8 bases separated the two germline ends. The CDR3 contains 12 residues. Germline values: CDR1 SNHLY, CDR2 FYNNEI. CDR3 nucleotides: TGTGCCAGCAAGGGACAAAACACTGAAGCTTTCTTT. Amino acid sequence: CASKGQNTEAFF.

This clonotype has at least ten counts. V and J are TRBV28 and TRBJ1-1; 9 bases map to TRBD1. CDR3 length: 17 residues. Germline assignment: CDR1 MDHEN and CDR2 SYDVKM. The V segment lost 7 bases and the J segment 1 base; nucleotides outside the gene matches: 13. CDR3 bases: TGTGCCAGCAACCTACCTTTGGGACAGGGTGGGAACACTGAAGCTTTCTTT. Translation: CASNLPLGQGGNTEAFF.

The chain combines TRBV15 with TRBJ1-5; 8 bases map to TRBD1. Unmatched junction bases numbered 7, after V lost 3 bases and J lost 6 bases. The CDR3 has 15 residues. The V gene's germline CDR1 is LNHNV and CDR2 YYDKDF (reference sequence). CDR3 loop: CATSRVQGASQPQHF. For the CDR3, the DNA is TGTGCCACCAGCAGGGTTCAGGGGGCGAGTCAGCCCCAGCATTTT.

The chain couples TRBV10-2 to TRBJ2-1, with 13 bases identical to TRBD2. Unmatched junction bases numbered 13, after V lost 5 bases and J lost 0 bases. The CDR3 is 20 residues long. Germline V lookup: CDR1 WSHSY, CDR2 SAAADI. CDR3 protein: CASSPGLAGESESSYNEQFF. The DNA of the CDR3 is TGCGCCAGCAGTCCCGGACTAGCGGGAGAGTCCGAGAGCTCCTACAATGAGCAGTTCTTC.

This clonotype has at least ten counts. This sequence joins TRBV11-2 and TRBJ2-7; D unresolved. CDR3 length: 14 amino acids. Trimming left V 5 bases short and J 4 bases short, with 15 bases between. In germline, CDR1 is SGHAT, CDR2 FQNNGV. The CDR3 loop reads CASSPAYVGYEQYF. In DNA, the CDR3 is TGTGCCAGCAGCCCCGCTTATGTAGGTTACGAGCAGTACTTC.

Comments on this clonotype: A much larger clonotype is one base distant, so this may be a read error. This chain joins TRBV5-1 and TRBJ1-2, with D possibly matching TRBD1 (5 bases). V lost 4 bases to trimming and J lost 6 bases, with 22 bases between them. Germline-derived CDR1 and CDR2 are SGHRS and YFSETQ. CDR3 length equals 16 residues. CDR3 DNA sequence: TGCGCCAGCAGCCTGACGTGGGGGGTGAAGAGTGATGGCTACACCTTC. Its translation is CASSLTWGVKSDGYTF.

This chain connects TRBV20-1 to TRBJ2-7, with 10 bases that match TRBD2. The J segment lost 4 bases and the V segment lost 3 bases, leaving 9 bases of the junction unmatched. Looked up from germline, CDR1 is DFQATT and CDR2 is SNEGSKA (reference sequence). CDR3 length equals 15 residues. CDR3 nucleotides: TGCAGTGCTAGTCCCCCACTAGCGGGACCGTACGAGCAGTACTTC. Translating it yields CSASPPLAGPYEQYF.

This clonotype has only one observation. The chain has TRBV5-4 and TRBJ2-7, with TRBD2 matching over 14 bases. Germline V gene lookup returns CDR1 SGHNT and CDR2 YYREEE (reference sequence). J gave up 4 bases and V 4 bases, and 7 bases lay outside the gene matches. CDR3 length: 16 residues. Here the CDR3 reads CASSGGTSGSGYEQYF. The DNA for the CDR3 is TGTGCCAGCAGCGGGGGGACTAGCGGGAGTGGGTACGAGCAGTACTTC. The variable domain in full, with the rest retrieved from reference TRBV5-4 and TRBJ2-7, is ETGVTQSPTHLIKTRGQQVTLRCSSQSGHNTVSWYQQALGQGPQFIFQYYREEENGRGNFPPRFSGLQFPNYSSELNVNALELDDSALYLCASSGGTSGSGYEQYFGPGTRLTVT.

This clonotype was seen only a few times. The chain employs TRBV11-2 and TRBJ2-6, with no clear D. The germline V gene encodes CDR1 SGHAT and CDR2 FQNNGV. Trimming cost V 1 base and J 0 bases, with 7 bases left between them. The CDR3 has 16 residues. The CDR3 reads CASSLVVSSGANVLTF. The CDR3 DNA reads TGTGCCAGCAGCTTAGTTGTTAGCTCTGGGGCCAACGTCCTGACTTTC.